This paragraph reports one T cell receptor (beta chain). Germline V gene sequence: CDR1 SGDLS, CDR2 YYNGEE. The CDR3 has 15 amino acids. V dropped 6 bases and J dropped 4 bases, with 18 bases sitting between them. Source study methods: Reference gene primer amplification yielded estimated nucleated cell counts. The method was immunoSEQ multiplex PCR; TCRdb's version includes in-frame clones alone and lacks a portion of them. V and J calls and clone size follow that table, whereas D and trimming were derived from the DNA. The profile shows roughly 99,000 clones, 60% to 85% of them singletons. The sample comes from a study of blood T cell repertoires in COVID-19.

The sequence came from a man between 65 and 85 years old with acute or convalescent COVID-19. The chain has TRBV9 and TRBJ2-3; a weak D match, TRBD1 (5 bases). Sequencing used peripheral blood. The CDR3 protein is CASTTTGTIADTQYF. CDR3 coding DNA: TGTGCCAGCACTACTACAGGAACAATAGCAGATACGCAGTATTTT.